One and the same sample provided the 23 T cell receptor beta chains below, sequenced in a study of OX40 agonist ivuxolimab in advanced cancers. Profiling relied on immunoSEQ multiplex PCR, and the TCRdb table lists in-frame clones only, not all of them. Among under 90,000 clones, approximately 90% were seen once, and the ten largest hold over 0.75%. The sample consisted of CD4+ or CD8+ T cells sorted from blood, taken in a trial of the OX40 agonist ivuxolimab. All receptors come from an adult with an advanced solid tumor such as melanoma, head and neck, liver or kidney cancer.

The chain recombines TRBV9 with TRBJ1-3, with a weak D call TRBD1 (5 bases). There are 15 residues in the CDR3. Per the germline V gene, CDR1 is SGDLS and CDR2 is YYNGEE. With 0 bases removed from V and 2 bases from J, the gap between germline ends came to 9 bases. The CDR3 DNA is TGTGCCAGCAGCGTAGGGTCGGGGGCTGGAAACACCATATATTTT. Encoded protein: CASSVGSGAGNTIYF.

The chain uses TRBV28 and TRBJ2-7, with a possible D match to TRBD2 (5 bases). CDR3 size: 14 residues. Between the trimmed V and J ends, which lost 6 bases and 3 bases, there was a span of 15 bases. CDR1 is MDHEN and CDR2 is SYDVKM in the germline V gene. CDR3 loop: CASRTARAYYEQYF. CDR3 DNA sequence: TGTGCCAGCAGAACGGCGAGGGCCTACTACGAGCAGTACTTC. The entire variable domain, with the rest obtained from reference TRBV28 and TRBJ2-7, is as follows: DVKVTQSSRYLVKRTGEKVFLECVQDMDHENMFWYRQDPGLGLRLIYFSYDVKMKEKGDIPEGYSVSREKKERFSLILESASTNQTSMYLCASRTARAYYEQYFGPGTRLTVT.

This chain uses TRBV11-3 with TRBJ2-2, with 12 bases aligning to TRBD2. Trimming removed 5 bases from V and 4 bases from J; junction bases left unmatched: 2. From germline, CDR1 is SGHNT and CDR2 YENEEA. The CDR3 is made up of 15 amino acids. The CDR3 region has the DNA TGTGCCAGCAGCGTGGGACTAGCGGGCACCGGGGAGCTGTTTTTT. Encoded protein: CASSVGLAGTGELFF.

The rearrangement links TRBV9 to TRBJ1-5, with D possibly matching TRBD1 (6 bases). Germline loops: CDR1 SGDLS, CDR2 YYNGEE. The CDR3 is made up of 14 amino acids. Trimming pared 3 bases from V and 6 bases from J, leaving 13 bases between. Here the CDR3 reads CASSGQVIGQPQHF. The CDR3 DNA reads as TGTGCCAGCAGCGGACAGGTTATTGGTCAGCCCCAGCATTTT.

The chain is built from TRBV10-3 and TRBJ2-7; D gene unclear. The germline CDR1 and CDR2 sequences are ENHRY and SYGVKD. V was cut by 3 bases and J by 4 bases, with 4 bases left in between. The CDR3 spans 11 residues. The CDR3 here is CAISDSYEQYF. The CDR3 coding sequence is TGTGCCATCAGTGACAGTTACGAGCAGTACTTC.

The V and J genes are TRBV7-2 and TRBJ2-1; D is undetermined. The germline V gene encodes CDR1 SGHTA and CDR2 FQGNSA. This CDR3 is 15 amino acids long. The V end was cut by 6 bases, the J end by 0 bases, with 12 bases between. CDR3 protein: CASSPDTRSYNEQFF. Written as DNA, the CDR3 is TGTGCCAGCAGTCCTGACACCCGCTCCTACAATGAGCAGTTCTTC.

The table lists this clone with a few counts. The V and J genes are TRBV6-5 and TRBJ2-5; D perhaps matches TRBD1 (5 bases). Per germline, CDR1 MNHEY and CDR2 SVGAGI. V gave up 5 bases and J gave up 1 base, with 8 bases separating them. The CDR3 extends over 13 amino acids. The CDR3 reads CASSRTTQETQYF. CDR3 in DNA: TGTGCCAGCAGTAGGACAACCCAAGAGACCCAGTACTTC.

The J gene is TRBJ2-2, the V gene TRBV18, with TRBD2 as a possible D gene (5 bases). The germline V and J ends were trimmed by 3 bases and 7 bases, with 18 bases remaining between them. CDR1 KGHSH and CDR2 LQKENI come from the germline V gene. The CDR3 consists of 16 residues. CDR3 loop: CASSPGRKGSGGELFF. CDR3 DNA sequence: TGTGCCAGCTCACCGGGTCGAAAAGGGAGTGGCGGGGAGCTGTTTTTT. Using reference TRBV18 and TRBJ2-2 for the parts outside the CDR3, the full variable domain is NAGVMQNPRHLVRRRGQEARLRCSPMKGHSHVYWYRQLPEEGLKFMVYLQKENIIDESGMPKERFSAEFPKEGPSILRIQQVVRGDSAAYFCASSPGRKGSGGELFFGEGSRLTVL.

This chain links TRBV30 with TRBJ2-3; D might be TRBD2 (7 bases). CDR3 length: 16 amino acids. Germline CDR1 and CDR2: GTSNPN and SVGIG (reference sequence). Trimming took off 3 bases at V and 2 bases at J, with 18 bases between the two ends. The CDR3 sequence: CAWRSRGASSTDTQYF. The CDR3, as DNA: TGTGCCTGGAGGTCCCGGGGGGCCTCCTCCACAGATACGCAGTATTTT.

This clone showed up just a few times. CDR3 residues: CASSPRLALRDTQYF. CDR3 coding DNA: TGTGCCAGCAGCCCGAGACTAGCCCTAAGGGATACGCAGTATTTT. The chain employs TRBV7-9 and TRBJ2-3; 7 bases line up with TRBD2. CDR3 length equals 15 residues. The V gene end was trimmed by 5 bases and the J gene end by 6 bases; junction bases not matched to a gene: 11. CDR1 is SEHNR, CDR2 FQNEAQ, per germline (reference sequence).

This clone was seen a single time. The V gene is TRBV18, the J gene TRBJ2-7; 8 nucleotides match TRBD2. This CDR3 is 14 amino acids long. The V gene end was trimmed by 0 bases and the J gene end by 2 bases; junction bases not matched to a gene: 0. Germline CDR1 is KGHSH and CDR2 is LQKENI. CDR3 loop: CASSPPGRAYEQYF. The DNA of the CDR3 is TGTGCCAGCTCACCACCCGGGAGGGCCTACGAGCAGTACTTC.

This chain connects TRBV19 to TRBJ2-5, with 8 nucleotides matching TRBD1. CDR1 is LNHDA and CDR2 is SQIVND in the germline V gene (reference sequence). J lost 4 bases, V lost 5 bases, and 9 bases had no gene match. The CDR3 has 15 residues. The CDR3 bases are TGTGCCAGTAGTCCCGGACAGGGTTTGCGAGAGACCCAGTACTTC. It translates to CASSPGQGLRETQYF.

This chain joins TRBV29-1 and TRBJ2-3, with a possible D match to TRBD2 (6 bases). The CDR3 loop spans 15 amino acids. The V end lost 5 bases, the J end lost 7 bases, and 22 bases lay between the germline ends. Germline-derived CDR1 and CDR2 are SQVTM and ANQGSEA. Here the CDR3 reads CSVQHVGGLRNTQYF. The CDR3, as DNA: TGCAGCGTTCAACATGTGGGGGGTCTAAGAAATACGCAGTATTTT.

The chain joins TRBV21-1 to TRBJ1-5; the D call in the table, TRBD1, was not verified against the DNA. TRBV21-1 corresponds to a pseudogene. The CDR3 is 18 amino acids. The CDR3 coding sequence is TGTGCCAGCAGCAGATTCCACTCCTGCCGGGACAGAAATAAGCCCCAGCATTTT. It specifies CASSRFHSCRDRNKPQHF.

This clone has more than one count but fewer than ten. The chain couples TRBV7-2 to TRBJ1-3, with a tentative D call TRBD1 (6 bases). Germline lookup yields CDR1 SGHTA and CDR2 FQGNSA. The CDR3 contains 13 residues. Trimming removed 10 bases from V and 3 bases from J, with 13 bases in between. CDR3: CATAGGHGNTIYF. As DNA, the CDR3 is TGTGCCACAGCCGGGGGGCATGGAAACACCATATATTTT.

The V call is TRBV28, the J call TRBJ2-7, with TRBD2 matching over 13 bases. This CDR3 has 16 amino acids. Trimming at V came to 4 bases and at J to 6 bases, leaving 9 bases not matched to a gene. Germline CDR1 and CDR2: MDHEN and SYDVKM. The CDR3 DNA sequence: TGTGCCAGCAGTTCACCGGGGACTAGCGGGAAGGGCGAGCAGTACTTC. The encoded protein is CASSSPGTSGKGEQYF. The whole variable domain, filled in from reference TRBV28 and TRBJ2-7, reads DVKVTQSSRYLVKRTGEKVFLECVQDMDHENMFWYRQDPGLGLRLIYFSYDVKMKEKGDIPEGYSVSREKKERFSLILESASTNQTSMYLCASSSPGTSGKGEQYFGPGTRLTVT.

The CDR3 sequence: CASSLRQGARTDTQYF. The CDR3 DNA follows: TGCGCCAGCAGCTTGAGGCAGGGGGCACGCACAGATACGCAGTATTTT. V is TRBV5-1 and J is TRBJ2-3; 8 bases fit TRBD1. Unmatched junction bases numbered 5, after V lost 1 base and J lost 1 base. The CDR3 is made up of 16 amino acids. Germline V gene data show CDR1 as SGHRS and CDR2 as YFSETQ.

This chain joins TRBV5-4 and TRBJ2-6; 7 nucleotides line up with TRBD2. The trim removed 5 bases at V and 3 bases at J, leaving 14 bases unmatched. CDR3 size: 18 residues. The germline V gene has CDR1 SGHNT and CDR2 YYREEE (reference sequence). CDR3: CASSPDGGGRGGANVLTF. The DNA of the CDR3 is TGTGCCAGCAGTCCTGACGGAGGCGGGAGAGGTGGGGCCAACGTCCTGACTTTC.

The chain employs TRBV6-1 and TRBJ2-6; D remains ambiguous. CDR3 size: 15 residues. The V end lost 6 bases, the J end lost 0 bases, and 9 bases lay between the germline ends. Germline V gives CDR1 MNHNS, CDR2 SASEGT. CDR3 residues: CASSEHVSGANVLTF. The CDR3 region has the DNA TGTGCCAGCAGCGAACATGTCTCTGGGGCCAACGTCCTGACTTTC.

The J gene is TRBJ2-5, the V gene TRBV5-1; TRBD2 matches at 9 bases. V dropped 0 bases and J dropped 4; count of bases not matched to a gene: 13. The CDR3 runs to 18 residues. Germline-derived CDR1 and CDR2 are SGHRS and YFSETQ. CDR3 sequence reads: CASSLGLTSGRSGETQYF. The CDR3 bases are TGCGCCAGCAGCTTGGGGCTTACTAGCGGGCGGTCGGGAGAGACCCAGTACTTC.

The chain uses TRBV7-9 and TRBJ1-3, with TRBD1 as a possible D gene (6 bases). The germline V gene encodes CDR1 SEHNR and CDR2 FQNEAQ (reference sequence). The CDR3 runs 15 residues. Trimming cost V 5 bases and J 0 bases, with 11 bases left between them. CDR3 nucleotides: TGTGCCAGCAGCGGCTACAGGGTCTCTGGAAACACCATATATTTT. As protein: CASSGYRVSGNTIYF.

J is TRBJ1-5 and V is TRBV19, with a tentative D call TRBD1 (6 bases). Germline V gene data show CDR1 as LNHDA and CDR2 as SQIVND (reference sequence). The V end lost 5 bases, the J end lost 5 bases, and 19 bases lay between the germline ends. The CDR3 has 16 amino acids. CDR3 residues: CASSGRGQFDDQPQHF. In nucleotides, the CDR3 is TGTGCCAGTAGTGGACGGGGGCAATTCGACGATCAGCCCCAGCATTTT.

This clone is a singleton in its sample. This chain uses TRBV7-3 with TRBJ2-1; D call uncertain. The CDR3 runs 13 residues. V was pared by 1 base and J by 10 bases, with 11 bases between. The germline V gene has CDR1 SGHTA and CDR2 FQGTGA. The CDR3 is CASSLRIGQEQFF. CDR3 in DNA: TGTGCCAGCAGCTTAAGGATCGGCCAGGAGCAGTTCTTC.